The 32 T cell receptor beta chains below all came from one sample that was sequenced in a study of T-cell memory formation after mild COVID-19. TCRdb analysed the 5' RACE reads with MiXCR anew, one entry per CDR3 protein. The table includes approximately 260,000 distinct CDR3 sequences, over 15% detected once. Sequences were obtained from PBMCs or a T cell subset sorted from them (not recorded which). The receptors originated from a man in his late teens or twenties who had mild COVID-19 (a few samples of this study predate the infection). Cell type and time point are not known.

The chain combines TRBV7-3 with TRBJ2-1, with 7 bases aligning to TRBD1. This CDR3 spans 15 amino acids. V lost 3 bases, J lost 2 bases, and 4 bases stayed unmatched. Germline assignment: CDR1 SGHTA and CDR2 FQGTGA. The CDR3 is CASSFDRATYNEQFF. CDR3 sequence (DNA): TGTGCCAGCAGCTTCGACAGGGCAACCTACAATGAGCAGTTCTTC. Based on the CDR3 plus reference TRBV7-3 and TRBJ2-1, the full variable domain is GAGVSQTPSNKVTEKGKYVELRCDPISGHTALYWYRQSLGQGPEFLIYFQGTGAADDSGLPNDRFFAVRPEGSVSTLKIQRTERGDSAVYLCASSFDRATYNEQFFGPGTRLTVL.

This clonotype occurred a few times. The chain couples TRBV6-1 to TRBJ1-5; the D is unclear. From germline, CDR1 is MNHNS and CDR2 SASEGT. Trimming took 5 bases from V and 3 from J, leaving 8 bases between them. This CDR3 region has 13 residues. Here the CDR3 DNA reads TGTGCCAGCAGTTCCGGTGTCAATCAGCCCCAGCATTTT. It encodes CASSSGVNQPQHF.

J is TRBJ1-2 and V is TRBV15; no clear D. The CDR3 is 14 amino acids. The V end was cut by 1 base, the J end by 3 bases, with 9 bases between. In germline, CDR1 is LNHNV, CDR2 YYDKDF (reference sequence). The CDR3 DNA reads TGTGCCACCAGCAGAGTTGTAGCCGACTATGGCTACACCTTC. Protein: CATSRVVADYGYTF.

Only a few counts were recorded for this clonotype. This chain joins TRBV6-1 and TRBJ2-1; the D gene is possibly TRBD2 (5 bases). The CDR3 has 9 amino acids. The germline CDR1 and CDR2 sequences are MNHNS and SASEGT. V shed 11 bases and J shed 14 bases, with 13 bases lying between them. CDR3 nucleotide sequence: TGTGCCCGGACTTCGAAGGAGTTCTTC. This sequence encodes CARTSKEFF.

This clonotype was observed a few times. The CDR3 sequence: CSARDPRQGDGYTF. CDR3 in DNA: TGCAGTGCTAGAGATCCAAGGCAGGGGGACGGCTACACCTTC. J is TRBJ1-2 and V is TRBV20-1, with 7 bases lining up with TRBD1. The CDR3 consists of 14 residues. Germline CDR1 is DFQATT and CDR2 is SNEGSKA (reference sequence). J lost 8 bases, V lost 0 bases, and 9 bases had no gene match.

J is TRBJ1-5 and V is TRBV5-6; D remains ambiguous. The V gene's germline CDR1 is SGHDT and CDR2 YYEEEE. The CDR3 totals 12 residues. Trimming shortened V by 4 bases and J by 8 bases, and 10 bases separated the two germline ends. CDR3 DNA sequence: TGTGCCAGCAGCCGATATAACGAGCCCCAGCATTTT. This gives the protein CASSRYNEPQHF. Filled out from reference TRBV5-6 and TRBJ1-5, the complete variable domain reads DAGVTQSPTHLIKTRGQQVTLRCSPKSGHDTVSWYQQALGQGPQFIFQYYEEEERQRGNFPDRFSGHQFPNYSSELNVNALLLGDSALYLCASSRYNEPQHFGDGTRLSIL.

This chain joins TRBV7-2 and TRBJ1-2; D remains unclear. Germline CDR1 is SGHTA and CDR2 is FQGNSA. V was pared by 3 bases and J by 3 bases, with 8 bases between. The CDR3 sequence is 13 residues long. The CDR3 nucleotides are TGTGCCAGCAGCTTCCGGGAATACTATGGCTACACCTTC. It encodes CASSFREYYGYTF.

This clonotype showed up just a few times. The chain uses TRBV4-1 and TRBJ2-3; 7 nucleotides line up with TRBD2. The junction had 5 bases not matched to a gene; V was cut back by 1 base and J by 4 bases. Germline assignment: CDR1 MGHRA and CDR2 YSYEKL. This CDR3 has 15 residues. CDR3 residues: CASSQGASGADTQYF. DNA for the CDR3: TGCGCCAGCAGCCAAGGGGCTAGCGGAGCAGATACGCAGTATTTT.

This clonotype showed up just a few times. The rearrangement uses TRBV28 and TRBJ1-2; the D is unclear. The germline V gene has CDR1 MDHEN and CDR2 SYDVKM. V shed 4 bases and J shed 5 bases, with 8 bases lying between them. This CDR3 region has 12 residues. The CDR3 reads CASSSRTYGYTF. The CDR3 DNA is TGTGCCAGCAGTTCCCGAACGTATGGCTACACCTTC.

In this sample, this clonotype turned up a few times. The rearrangement uses TRBV14 and TRBJ2-3; 9 bases line up with TRBD2. Germline trimming cut 0 bases from V and 4 bases from J; bases unmatched to any gene: 11. Per the germline V gene, CDR1 is SGHDN and CDR2 is FVKESK. This CDR3 is 18 amino acids long. This chain's CDR3 is CASSQERGLAGLADTQYF. In DNA, the CDR3 is TGTGCCAGCAGCCAAGAGCGTGGCCTAGCGGGGCTCGCAGATACGCAGTATTTT.

Concerning this clonotype: One junction end does not reproduce the germline sequence, and a read error may be involved. The chain recombines TRBV10-3 with TRBJ2-3; 8 bases map to TRBD1. The CDR3 runs to 12 residues. CDR1 and CDR2 (germline): ENHRY, SYGVKD. The CDR3 DNA reads TGTGCCATCAGCGAGGGGACAGGCCCTAGGAATTTT. Translation gives CAISEGTGPRNF.

This chain uses TRBV5-1 with TRBJ2-3; either TRBD1 or TRBD2 may fit D (5 bases each). V lost 5 bases to trimming and J lost 2 bases, with 18 bases between them. Germline-derived CDR1 and CDR2 are SGHRS and YFSETQ. The CDR3 has 16 amino acids. In DNA form, the CDR3 reads TGCGCCAGCAGTTATGCTCCGGGACGCAACACAGATACGCAGTATTTT. Encoded protein: CASSYAPGRNTDTQYF.

This clonotype showed up just a few times. The CDR3 DNA follows: TGTGCCAGCAGCTTAGCTATGGGGACAGCGTTGCGCGAGCAGTACTTC. Protein: CASSLAMGTALREQYF. The chain uses TRBV7-9 and TRBJ2-7; TRBD1 matches 7 bases. The germline CDR1 and CDR2 sequences are SEHNR and FQNEAQ (reference sequence). The CDR3 runs 16 residues. V lost 0 bases, J lost 6 bases, and 11 bases stayed unmatched.

The chain is built from TRBV11-2 and TRBJ2-1; D is possibly TRBD2 (5 bases). V was shortened by 5 bases and J by 9 bases, with 14 bases between the two germline ends. Germline-derived CDR1 and CDR2 are SGHAT and FQNNGV. The CDR3 runs to 13 residues. CDR3 in amino acids: CASSPILDGEQFF. The CDR3, as DNA: TGTGCCAGCAGCCCCATACTAGACGGTGAGCAGTTCTTC. The full variable domain, rest sourced from reference TRBV11-2 and TRBJ2-1, is EAGVAQSPRYKIIEKRQSVAFWCNPISGHATLYWYQQILGQGPKLLIQFQNNGVVDDSQLPKDRFSAERLKGVDSTLKIQPAKLEDSAVYLCASSPILDGEQFFGPGTRLTVL.

The chain couples TRBV4-3 to TRBJ1-4; D gene uncertain. The CDR3 runs to 16 residues. CDR1 and CDR2 (germline): LGHNA, YSLEER. The ends were cut back, 0 bases at V and 4 bases at J, with 12 bases in the middle. CDR3 DNA: TGCGCCAGCAGCCAAGATCAACGGCGGCTTAATGAAAAACTGTTTTTT. Amino acids: CASSQDQRRLNEKLFF.

This clonotype was counted between two and nine times. The chain has TRBV5-1 and TRBJ2-1, with D hard to call. The V gene lost 5 bases and the J gene lost 6 bases, with 6 bases spanning the gap. From germline, CDR1 is SGHRS and CDR2 YFSETQ. The CDR3 loop spans 11 amino acids. Here the CDR3 DNA reads TGCGCCAGCAGGGGTTCCAATGAGCAGTTCTTC. It yields the protein CASRGSNEQFF.

The rearrangement links TRBV7-3 to TRBJ2-2; D is unclear. CDR1 is SGHTA and CDR2 is FQGTGA in the germline V gene. The length of the CDR3 is 12 residues. V shed 5 bases and J shed 10 bases, with 11 bases lying between them. In nucleotides, the CDR3 is TGTGCCAGCAGCCCGAGTGGTGAGGAGCTGTTTTTT. As protein: CASSPSGEELFF.

The CDR3 DNA reads TGTGCCAGCAGCCGAGGGACTAGCGGGGAAACCTCCTACGAGCAGTACTTC. As protein: CASSRGTSGETSYEQYF. This chain joins TRBV4-2 and TRBJ2-7; 13 positions agree with TRBD2. J was trimmed by 0 bases and V by 4 bases; bases with no gene match: 6. This CDR3 region has 17 residues. Germline assignment: CDR1 LGHNA and CDR2 YNFKEQ.

This clonotype appeared a few times. The chain couples TRBV5-1 to TRBJ2-4, with 7 bases matching TRBD2. This CDR3 has 16 amino acids. Trimming at V came to 4 bases and at J to 6 bases, leaving 13 bases not matched to a gene. Germline assignment: CDR1 SGHRS and CDR2 YFSETQ. CDR3 bases: TGCGCCAGCAGCACAGCGGGGCCGGGTATGGCAAACATTCAGTACTTC. Protein: CASSTAGPGMANIQYF.

This clonotype came up a few times. V is TRBV5-6 and J is TRBJ2-1; 7 nucleotides agree with TRBD1. V shed 3 bases, J shed 13 bases, and the junction held 7 bases outside the gene matches. Germline CDR1 reads SGHDT; CDR2 reads YYEEEE. This CDR3 has 12 amino acids. The CDR3 reads CASSSVRDSQFF. The CDR3 nucleotides are TGTGCCAGCAGCTCCGTCCGGGACAGTCAGTTCTTC.

The V and J genes are TRBV19 and TRBJ1-2; perhaps TRBD1 as D (5 bases). This CDR3 has 15 residues. Trimming pared 0 bases from V and 6 bases from J, leaving 14 bases between. Germline V gene data show CDR1 as LNHDA and CDR2 as SQIVND (reference sequence). CDR3 DNA sequence: TGTGCCAGTAGTATAGAAGGCAGGGACCGACATGGCTACACCTTC. Translating it yields CASSIEGRDRHGYTF.

In this sample, this clonotype turned up a few times. The chain employs TRBV30 and TRBJ2-3; D perhaps matches TRBD1 (6 bases). Germline loops: CDR1 GTSNPN, CDR2 SVGIG (reference sequence). CDR3 size: 15 residues. Trimming removed 5 bases at V and 5 bases at J, with 20 bases between. The DNA of the CDR3 is TGTGCCTGGGCCCGACAGGACTTAAACCTAGATACGCAGTATTTT. This codes for CAWARQDLNLDTQYF.

This clonotype was seen only a few times. The V call is TRBV18, the J call TRBJ2-3, with D possibly matching TRBD2 (5 bases). Trimming stripped 2 bases from V and 0 bases from J, with 9 bases between. This CDR3 comprises 15 residues. Germline values: CDR1 KGHSH, CDR2 LQKENI. CDR3 sequence reads: CASSPAAVSTDTQYF. The CDR3 region has the DNA TGTGCCAGCTCACCAGCAGCGGTGAGCACAGATACGCAGTATTTT.

The chain employs TRBV5-6 and TRBJ1-1; 12 nucleotides agree with TRBD1. V gave up 5 bases and J gave up 5 bases; unmatched junction bases: 13. This CDR3 contains 17 residues. Germline CDR1 and CDR2: SGHDT and YYEEEE. This CDR3 is CASRQGQGASLGTEAFF. Here the CDR3 DNA reads TGTGCCAGCAGACAGGGACAGGGGGCAAGTCTGGGAACTGAAGCTTTCTTT.

The V call is TRBV7-8, the J call TRBJ2-5; 8 bases match TRBD2. V shed 3 bases, J shed 4 bases, and the junction held 16 bases outside the gene matches. CDR3 size: 18 residues. Germline assignment: CDR1 SGHVS and CDR2 FQNEAQ. The chain's CDR3 is CASSFRWRGATSAETQYF. CDR3 nucleotide sequence: TGTGCCAGCAGCTTTCGATGGCGGGGGGCTACTAGCGCAGAGACCCAGTACTTC.

The chain combines TRBV20-1 with TRBJ1-4; 8 nucleotides align to TRBD1. V lost 6 bases and J lost 5; bases outside the gene matches: 8. The germline gives CDR1 DFQATT, CDR2 SNEGSKA (reference sequence). The CDR3 is 14 amino acids. The CDR3 region is CSALGDRLNEKLFF. DNA for the CDR3: TGCAGTGCGCTAGGGGACAGGTTGAATGAAAAACTGTTTTTT.

In its sample, this clonotype was seen a few times. CDR3 bases: TGCGCCAGCAGCCAAGAGCGCGGGAATGAAAAACTGTTTTTT. It yields the protein CASSQERGNEKLFF. The V call is TRBV4-3, the J call TRBJ1-4; no clear D. Germline V gene sequence: CDR1 LGHNA, CDR2 YSLEER. Trimming took 0 bases from V and 5 from J, leaving 7 bases between them. This CDR3 is built from 14 residues.

The sample holds a few counts of this clonotype. The chain couples TRBV5-1 to TRBJ2-3; D unresolved. CDR1 and CDR2 (germline): SGHRS, YFSETQ. The CDR3 consists of 15 residues. V lost 1 base, J lost 4 bases, and 13 bases lay in between. In DNA, the CDR3 is TGCGCCAGCAGCTTGACCGGAACAGAGGCAGATACGCAGTATTTT. It specifies CASSLTGTEADTQYF. The complete variable domain, with remaining parts taken from reference TRBV5-1 and TRBJ2-3, reads KAGVTQTPRYLIKTRGQQVTLSCSPISGHRSVSWYQQTPGQGLQFLFEYFSETQRNKGNFPGRFSGRQFSNSRSEMNVSTLELGDSALYLCASSLTGTEADTQYFGPGTRLTVL.

This clonotype was detected many times. The chain carries TRBV5-1 and TRBJ2-5; 10 bases are shared with TRBD1. Losses at the gene ends were 4 bases for V and 4 bases for J; bases not matched to a gene: 7. The V gene's germline CDR1 is SGHRS and CDR2 YFSETQ. The CDR3 is 15 amino acids. DNA for the CDR3: TGCGCCAGCAGCGTACCCGGGACAGGGGTAGAGACCCAGTACTTC. It codes for CASSVPGTGVETQYF. The full variable domain, rest sourced from reference TRBV5-1 and TRBJ2-5, is KAGVTQTPRYLIKTRGQQVTLSCSPISGHRSVSWYQQTPGQGLQFLFEYFSETQRNKGNFPGRFSGRQFSNSRSEMNVSTLELGDSALYLCASSVPGTGVETQYFGPGTRLLVL.

This clonotype was observed many times. This chain connects TRBV19 to TRBJ2-7, with D uncertain. The V gene's germline CDR1 is LNHDA and CDR2 SQIVND (reference sequence). Trimming removed 0 bases from V and 2 bases from J, with 5 bases in between. This CDR3 has 13 residues. In DNA form, the CDR3 reads TGTGCCAGTAGTATAGAGGGGACCTACGAGCAGTACTTC. It codes for CASSIEGTYEQYF.

The J gene is TRBJ2-3, the V gene TRBV27; 9 positions agree with TRBD2. The CDR3 has 16 amino acids. Germline CDR1 reads MNHEY; CDR2 reads SMNVEV (reference sequence). The V segment lost 5 bases and the J segment 5 bases; nucleotides outside the gene matches: 11. CDR3 in amino acids: CASSQHARGGGDTQYF. In nucleotides, the CDR3 is TGTGCCAGCAGTCAGCACGCCCGCGGGGGGGGAGATACGCAGTATTTT.

This clonotype has ten or more counts. This chain links TRBV7-2 with TRBJ1-6, with a tentative D call TRBD1 (5 bases). CDR3 length equals 15 residues. Germline CDR1 SGHTA, CDR2 FQGNSA. Trimming took 6 bases from V and 3 from J, leaving 12 bases between them. CDR3 bases: TGTGCCAGCAGGGCAGGGATTAACTATAATTCACCCCTCCACTTT. Its protein is CASRAGINYNSPLHF.